What follows is one T cell receptor beta chain and its context. The data stem from a study of blood T cell repertoires in COVID-19. The wider study: The United States, Italy and Spain were the sources of the acute and convalescent COVID-19 samples. T cells, B-cell-depleted T cells, or PBMCs supplied cDNA or gDNA.

Original analysis: Nucleated cell number was recorded as an estimate derived from reference gene primer amplification. Only in-frame clones appear in the TCRdb table, and some are missing; sequencing was by immunoSEQ multiplex PCR. V and J calls and clone size come straight from that table; D and trimming were deduced from the DNA. The table lists around 150,000 clones, approximately 73% of them singletons. The receptor was derived from a man in his 60s with acute or convalescent COVID-19. The sample taken for sequencing was peripheral blood.

The DNA of the CDR3 is TGCGCCAGCAGTGCATTACTAGAAGAGACCCAGTACTTC. Amino acid sequence: CASSALLEETQYF. The rearrangement joins TRBV10-1 to TRBJ2-5; perhaps TRBD2 as D (5 bases). Germline CDR1 WNHNN, CDR2 SYGVQD (reference sequence). Trimming left V 4 bases short and J 3 bases short, with 9 bases between. This CDR3 contains 13 residues.